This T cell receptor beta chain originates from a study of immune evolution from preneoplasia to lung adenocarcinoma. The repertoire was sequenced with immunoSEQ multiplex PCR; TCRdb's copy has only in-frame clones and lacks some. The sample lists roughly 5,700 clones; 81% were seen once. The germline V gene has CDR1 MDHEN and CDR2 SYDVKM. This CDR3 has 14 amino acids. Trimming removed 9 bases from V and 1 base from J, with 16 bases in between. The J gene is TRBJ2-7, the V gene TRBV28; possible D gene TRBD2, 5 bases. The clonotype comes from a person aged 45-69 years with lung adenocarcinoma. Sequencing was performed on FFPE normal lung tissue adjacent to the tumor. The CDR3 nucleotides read TGTGCCAGTATGCAGGAGGCATTTTCCTACGAGCAGTACTTC. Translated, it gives CASMQEAFSYEQYF. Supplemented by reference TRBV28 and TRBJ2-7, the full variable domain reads DVKVTQSSRYLVKRTGEKVFLECVQDMDHENMFWYRQDPGLGLRLIYFSYDVKMKEKGDIPEGYSVSREKKERFSLILESASTNQTSMYLCASMQEAFSYEQYFGPGTRLTVT.